These 12 T cell receptor beta chains came from one sample sequenced in a study of T cell responses to AZD1222 COVID-19 vaccine. Some clones are missing from TCRdb's copy, which holds only in-frame ones; the method was immunoSEQ multiplex PCR. The table has 150,000 to 200,000 clones, about nine tenths seen once. Sequenced material: peripheral blood, taken 28 days after the second AZD1222 dose. The receptors originated from an adult who received the AZD1222 COVID-19 vaccine.

The chain couples TRBV20-1 to TRBJ1-6, with TRBD1 identical over 9 bases. The J segment lost 0 bases and the V segment lost 3 bases, leaving 9 bases of the junction unmatched. There are 18 residues in the CDR3. Per germline, CDR1 DFQATT and CDR2 SNEGSKA (reference sequence). CDR3 bases: TGCAGTGCTAGTCCGGACAGGGGTTTCGGCTCCTATAATTCACCCCTCCACTTT. Amino acid sequence: CSASPDRGFGSYNSPLHF.

The V and J genes are TRBV28 and TRBJ2-3; D unclear. Germline CDR1 MDHEN, CDR2 SYDVKM. V gave up 5 bases and J gave up 0 bases, with 15 bases separating them. The CDR3 is 16 residues long. CDR3 coding DNA: TGTGCCAGCAGTCTCCTCGGCGGCCCTAGCACAGATACGCAGTATTTT. Its translation is CASSLLGGPSTDTQYF.

The chain has TRBV12-3 or TRBV12-4 and TRBJ2-7, with unresolved D. The CDR3 has 12 residues. Trimming took 3 bases from V and 6 from J, leaving 9 bases between them. CDR3 in DNA: TGTGCCAGCAGTTTTGTCAGCTCCGAGCAGTACTTC. Encoded protein: CASSFVSSEQYF.

The chain joins TRBV5-8 to TRBJ2-1; 9 bases match TRBD2. CDR3 length: 15 amino acids. The germline gives CDR1 SGHTS, CDR2 YDEGEE. V shed 2 bases, J shed 5 bases, and the junction held 5 bases outside the gene matches. In DNA form, the CDR3 reads TGTGCCAGCAGCTTTCGCGGGGGGGTTCACAATGAGCAGTTCTTC. Protein: CASSFRGGVHNEQFF.

A few counts support this clone. The V gene is TRBV12-3 or TRBV12-4, the J gene TRBJ1-2, with D unclear. The CDR3 runs to 12 residues. Trimming took off 6 bases at V and 4 bases at J, with 9 bases between the two ends. The CDR3 reads CASSLLAYGYTF. The CDR3, as DNA: TGTGCCAGCAGCCTCCTAGCCTATGGCTACACCTTC.

In DNA form, the CDR3 reads TGTGCCAGCAGCCCCACCATACAGGGTCGAAATGGCTACACCTTC. Translating gives CASSPTIQGRNGYTF. The chain is built from TRBV3-1 (or the pseudogene TRBV3-2) and TRBJ1-2; D perhaps matches TRBD1 (6 bases). Germline V gives CDR1 LGHDT, CDR2 YNNKEL (reference sequence). With 4 bases removed from V and 6 bases from J, the gap between germline ends came to 18 bases. This CDR3 contains 15 residues.

This rearrangement joins TRBV27 to TRBJ1-1; D uncertain. The CDR3 runs to 13 residues. V shed 1 base and J shed 1 base, with 4 bases lying between them. From germline, CDR1 is MNHEY and CDR2 SMNVEV (reference sequence). The CDR3 reads CASSLYSNTEAFF. CDR3 in DNA: TGTGCCAGCAGTTTATACTCGAACACTGAAGCTTTCTTT.

V usage is TRBV4-2 and J usage is TRBJ1-6; unclear D gene. The V end lost 0 bases, the J end lost 5 bases, and 8 bases lay between the germline ends. The CDR3 is 15 residues long. Germline CDR1 is LGHNA and CDR2 is YNFKEQ. The CDR3: CASSQDWADNSPLHF. The CDR3 region has the DNA TGTGCCAGCAGCCAAGATTGGGCAGATAATTCACCCCTCCACTTT.

This clone was seen just once. This sequence joins TRBV4-2 and TRBJ1-2, with no clear D. The CDR3 runs 12 residues. V lost 3 bases and J 2 bases, leaving 4 bases between the germline ends. The germline V gene has CDR1 LGHNA and CDR2 YNFKEQ. In DNA form, the CDR3 reads TGTGCCAGCAGCCAGGGAAACTATGGCTACACCTTC. Translated, it gives CASSQGNYGYTF.

The chain couples TRBV11-1 to TRBJ1-1; D might be TRBD1 (6 bases). This CDR3 contains 13 residues. V lost 5 bases to trimming and J lost 1 base, with 8 bases between them. The germline CDR1 and CDR2 sequences are SGHAT and FQDESV (reference sequence). The CDR3 region has the DNA TGTGCCAGCAGCCGGACAGAGAACACTGAAGCTTTCTTT. Protein product: CASSRTENTEAFF.

This clone was counted once. CDR3 residues: CASTGQGAYEQYF. In DNA form, the CDR3 reads TGTGCCAGCACCGGACAGGGGGCCTACGAGCAGTACTTC. This sequence joins TRBV28 and TRBJ2-7, with 10 bases matching TRBD1. The germline V gene encodes CDR1 MDHEN and CDR2 SYDVKM. This CDR3 has 13 amino acids. With 7 bases clipped from V and 2 bases from J, the junction kept 2 bases outside the gene matches. The full variable domain, its missing parts supplied by reference TRBV28 and TRBJ2-7, is DVKVTQSSRYLVKRTGEKVFLECVQDMDHENMFWYRQDPGLGLRLIYFSYDVKMKEKGDIPEGYSVSREKKERFSLILESASTNQTSMYLCASTGQGAYEQYFGPGTRLTVT.

This clone was seen a few times. The chain has TRBV18 and TRBJ1-4, with TRBD1 matching 7 bases. The CDR3 has 19 amino acids. CDR1 and CDR2 from the germline V gene are KGHSH and LQKENI. V was clipped by 0 bases and J by 0 bases; unmatched bases: 10. CDR3 in amino acids: CASSPPLAGRGATNEKLFF. The CDR3 DNA sequence: TGTGCCAGCTCACCACCCTTGGCTGGCAGGGGGGCAACTAATGAAAAACTGTTTTTT.